These 22 T cell receptor beta chains share one sample of origin, sequenced in a study of shared clonotypes between healthy human individuals. Assay: immunoSEQ multiplex PCR; the TCRdb copy retains only in-frame clones and omits some. The repertoire holds over 950,000 clones, with roughly 80% as singletons. The sample was memory CD4+ T cells from PBMCs. Subset meaning: CD45RA-negative fraction. The receptors come from a man between 18 and 29 years old in good health. Some clones in this sample may be carry-over from other donors' samples.

The V call is TRBV2, the J call TRBJ2-5; no reliable D call. Trimming cost V 1 base and J 5 bases, with 11 bases left between them. The CDR3 totals 14 residues. Germline assignment: CDR1 SNHLY and CDR2 FYNNEI. CDR3 in amino acids: CASSEVEVGETQYF. The CDR3 nucleotides read TGTGCCAGCAGTGAAGTTGAGGTCGGGGAGACCCAGTACTTC.

This clone was recorded many times. The gene calls are TRBV19 and TRBJ1-5; 10 bases agree with TRBD1. In germline, CDR1 is LNHDA, CDR2 SQIVND (reference sequence). The CDR3 runs to 16 residues. Losses at the gene ends were 6 bases for V and 3 bases for J; bases not matched to a gene: 8. The CDR3 reads CASSPRDRGNNQPQHF. The CDR3 DNA is TGTGCCAGTAGCCCACGGGACAGGGGAAACAATCAGCCCCAGCATTTT. The variable domain in full, with the rest retrieved from reference TRBV19 and TRBJ1-5, is DGGITQSPKYLFRKEGQNVTLSCEQNLNHDAMYWYRQDPGQGLRLIYYSQIVNDFQKGDIAEGYSVSREKKESFPLTVTSAQKNPTAFYLCASSPRDRGNNQPQHFGDGTRLSIL.

The genes are TRBV2 and TRBJ2-7; weak D call: TRBD2 (7 bases). The CDR3 consists of 14 residues. Germline lookup yields CDR1 SNHLY and CDR2 FYNNEI. V shed 10 bases and J shed 7 bases, with 23 bases lying between them. The CDR3 nucleotides are TGTGCCACCTGTGGCGGGGGCGCTTTTAAGGAGCAGTACTTC. This encodes CATCGGGAFKEQYF.

V gene TRBV5-1 combines with J gene TRBJ2-7; D possibly corresponds to TRBD1 (5 bases). Trimming cost V 2 bases and J 7 bases, with 10 bases left between them. Germline loops: CDR1 SGHRS, CDR2 YFSETQ. This CDR3 contains 12 residues. Here the CDR3 DNA reads TGCGCCAGCAGCTTTAGCCAGGGAGAGCAGTACTTC. Protein sequence: CASSFSQGEQYF.

This clone was picked up one time. The chain carries TRBV7-3 and TRBJ2-2, with D tentatively TRBD1 (5 bases). CDR1 and CDR2 from the germline V gene are SGHTA and FQGTGA. The CDR3 contains 17 residues. The germline V and J ends were trimmed by 0 bases and 7 bases, with 18 bases remaining between them. The CDR3 region is CASSLTPTVQRDGELFF. CDR3 in DNA: TGTGCCAGCAGCTTAACCCCGACAGTCCAACGAGACGGGGAGCTGTTTTTT.

The rearrangement links TRBV11-3 to TRBJ2-3; D gene uncertain. V lost 4 bases and J lost 0, with 8 bases in between. The CDR3 covers 14 residues. CDR1 is SGHNT and CDR2 is YENEEA in the germline V gene. CDR3 loop: CASSSSESTDTQYF. As DNA, the CDR3 is TGTGCCAGCAGCTCCTCGGAGAGCACAGATACGCAGTATTTT.

The gene calls are TRBV6-5 and TRBJ1-6; the D is unclear. From germline, CDR1 is MNHEY and CDR2 SVGAGI. The V and J ends lost 4 bases and 4 bases respectively, with 14 bases between them. The CDR3 is 16 residues long. This CDR3 reads CASSWRTATYNSPLHF. The CDR3 region has the DNA TGTGCCAGCAGTTGGAGGACGGCGACTTATAATTCACCCCTCCACTTT.

The chain has TRBV2 and TRBJ2-3; no reliable D call. Germline values: CDR1 SNHLY, CDR2 FYNNEI. V dropped 3 bases and J dropped 7 bases, with 11 bases sitting between them. This CDR3 contains 13 residues. The CDR3 here is CASSDFQVNTQYF. The CDR3 region has the DNA TGTGCCAGCAGTGATTTCCAGGTCAATACGCAGTATTTT. Together with reference TRBV2 and TRBJ2-3, the CDR3 gives the full variable domain: EPEVTQTPSHQVTQMGQEVILRCVPISNHLYFYWYRQILGQKVEFLVSFYNNEISEKSEIFDDQFSVERPDGSNFTLKIRSTKLEDSAMYFCASSDFQVNTQYFGPGTRLTVL.

The CDR3 is CASSFIRTAYNEQFF. The CDR3 DNA follows: TGTGCCAGCAGTTTCATAAGGACAGCCTACAATGAGCAGTTCTTC. The chain employs TRBV28 and TRBJ2-1; D possibly corresponds to TRBD1 (6 bases). Trimming shortened V by 3 bases and J by 2 bases, and 11 bases separated the two germline ends. Germline CDR1 and CDR2: MDHEN and SYDVKM. The CDR3 spans 15 residues.

This clone was detected once. V is TRBV13 and J is TRBJ1-3; weak D call: TRBD1 (5 bases). Germline V gene lookup returns CDR1 PRHDT and CDR2 FYEKMQ (reference sequence). Trimming pared 5 bases from V and 2 bases from J, leaving 10 bases between. This CDR3 comprises 14 residues. CDR3 coding DNA: TGTGCCAGCAGCGACCGGGGGGCTGGAAACACCATATATTTT. Amino acid sequence: CASSDRGAGNTIYF.

The rearrangement links TRBV11-3 to TRBJ1-1; the match to TRBD1 covers 8 bases. Germline V gene sequence: CDR1 SGHNT, CDR2 YENEEA. The CDR3 runs to 15 residues. Trimming removed 5 bases from V and 2 bases from J; junction bases left unmatched: 7. The CDR3 bases are TGTGCCAGCAGCCCCCGGACAGGGAGTAACACTGAAGCTTTCTTT. This sequence encodes CASSPRTGSNTEAFF.

This clone was seen more than once but under ten times. This chain joins TRBV28 and TRBJ1-2; D is perhaps TRBD1 (6 bases). Germline lookup yields CDR1 MDHEN and CDR2 SYDVKM. This CDR3 region has 14 residues. The V and J ends lost 7 bases and 4 bases respectively, with 16 bases between them. The CDR3 DNA follows: TGTGCCAGCACCCCCGGACAGATCATCTATGGCTACACCTTC. As protein: CASTPGQIIYGYTF.

V is TRBV19 and J is TRBJ2-7; 7 bases map to TRBD1. The CDR3 has 15 amino acids. V shed 3 bases, J shed 6 bases, and the junction held 11 bases outside the gene matches. Germline loops: CDR1 LNHDA, CDR2 SQIVND (reference sequence). CDR3 in DNA: TGTGCCAGTAGTATCCCCTCGACAGGGCCCCTCGAGCAGTACTTC. Its translation is CASSIPSTGPLEQYF.

The CDR3 coding sequence is TGTGCCAGCAGTTACGCGGCCCGAACCTACGAGCAGTACTTC. This translates into CASSYAARTYEQYF. The chain employs TRBV6-6 and TRBJ2-7; D remains unclear. Per germline, CDR1 MNHNY and CDR2 SVGAGI (reference sequence). The CDR3 length is 14 residues. Trimming left V 2 bases short and J 2 bases short, with 10 bases between.

This chain's CDR3 is CSVTGRSGANVLTF. For the CDR3, the DNA is TGCAGCGTTACAGGACGCTCTGGGGCCAACGTCCTGACTTTC. The chain joins TRBV29-1 to TRBJ2-6; D perhaps matches TRBD1 (5 bases). CDR1 is SQVTM and CDR2 is ANQGSEA in the germline V gene. CDR3 length: 14 residues. Trimming pared 5 bases from V and 0 bases from J, leaving 8 bases between.

The chain joins TRBV6-5 to TRBJ1-1, with D maybe TRBD1 (5 bases). The CDR3 is made up of 14 amino acids. Trimming removed 7 bases at V and 0 bases at J, with 12 bases between. The germline V gene has CDR1 MNHEY and CDR2 SVGAGI. CDR3 in amino acids: CASITGGVNTEAFF. The CDR3 DNA reads TGTGCCAGCATCACAGGAGGAGTGAACACTGAAGCTTTCTTT.

The J gene is TRBJ2-1, the V gene TRBV2, with TRBD1 matching 8 bases. Trimming cost V 6 bases and J 14 bases; bases outside gene matches: 9. The CDR3 covers 12 residues. Germline V gives CDR1 SNHLY, CDR2 FYNNEI. In DNA, the CDR3 is TGTGCCAGCAGGGACAGGGCTGAGAGTAAGTTCTTC. The encoded protein is CASRDRAESKFF.

The V call is TRBV7-2, the J call TRBJ2-3, with D tentatively TRBD1 (5 bases). Germline loops: CDR1 SGHTA, CDR2 FQGNSA. Deletions cut 3 bases from V and 2 bases from J, with 12 bases between. CDR3 size: 15 residues. The CDR3 nucleotides read TGTGCCAGCAGCTTTAGTTTGGGGCCCACAGATACGCAGTATTTT. This encodes CASSFSLGPTDTQYF.

The chain recombines TRBV5-4 with TRBJ1-1, with 10 bases fitting TRBD1. Germline assignment: CDR1 SGHNT and CDR2 YYREEE (reference sequence). With 5 bases clipped from V and 4 bases from J, the junction kept 11 bases outside the gene matches. There are 16 residues in the CDR3. The CDR3 region is CASSFGWDRGSTEAFF. CDR3 DNA: TGTGCCAGCAGTTTTGGGTGGGACAGGGGTTCCACTGAAGCTTTCTTT.

This clone occurred once. This CDR3 is CASSGSQGSFSGNTIYF. As DNA, the CDR3 is TGTGCCAGCAGCGGGTCACAGGGGTCCTTCTCTGGAAACACCATATATTTT. The chain links TRBV9 to TRBJ1-3, with 7 bases lining up with TRBD1. The ends lost 3 bases at V and 0 bases at J; junction bases unmatched: 9. The CDR3 is 17 residues long. CDR1 is SGDLS, CDR2 YYNGEE, per germline.

V usage is TRBV7-9 and J usage is TRBJ2-3; D is uncertain. Germline V lookup: CDR1 SEHNR, CDR2 FQNEAQ (reference sequence). Trimming pared 5 bases from V and 3 bases from J, leaving 12 bases between. This CDR3 is built from 14 residues. In DNA, the CDR3 is TGTGCCAGCAGCCCGGGCCCCAATACAGATACGCAGTATTTT. Translation: CASSPGPNTDTQYF.

This clone was seen at least ten times. The chain recombines TRBV27 with TRBJ2-5, with 14 bases identical to TRBD2. V trimming: 5 bases; J trimming: 5 bases; junction bases outside the gene matches: 7. The germline CDR1 and CDR2 sequences are MNHEY and SMNVEV (reference sequence). This CDR3 is built from 16 residues. For the CDR3, the DNA is TGTGCCAGCAGTCCGGGGACTAGCGGGAGAGGGGAGACCCAGTACTTC. This encodes CASSPGTSGRGETQYF.